This T cell receptor (beta chain) was sequenced for a study of T cell repertoires in aging, cancer and after chemotherapy. TCR beta rearrangements were amplified from peripheral blood genomic DNA. This clonotype was picked up a small number of times. The CDR3 runs to 19 residues. With 11 bases clipped from V and 0 bases from J, the junction kept 21 bases outside the gene matches. TRB rearrangements spanning V, D and J were amplified using mixed TRB-A/B primers. TCRdb ran MiXCR on the multiplex PCR reads and lists one entry per CDR3 protein. The sample consists of roughly 1,300 distinct CDR3 sequences, 25% to 30% of them appearing once.

The sequenced sample consisted of blood. The V and J genes are TRBV12-3 or TRBV12-4 and TRBJ1-5, with 8 positions matching TRBD1. The sequence was obtained from a human donor with a solid tumor. For the CDR3, the DNA is TGTGCCGAGACCCCCGCACAGGACAGGGATCCTTATAGCAATCAGCCCCAGCATTTT. Translated: CAETPAQDRDPYSNQPQHF.